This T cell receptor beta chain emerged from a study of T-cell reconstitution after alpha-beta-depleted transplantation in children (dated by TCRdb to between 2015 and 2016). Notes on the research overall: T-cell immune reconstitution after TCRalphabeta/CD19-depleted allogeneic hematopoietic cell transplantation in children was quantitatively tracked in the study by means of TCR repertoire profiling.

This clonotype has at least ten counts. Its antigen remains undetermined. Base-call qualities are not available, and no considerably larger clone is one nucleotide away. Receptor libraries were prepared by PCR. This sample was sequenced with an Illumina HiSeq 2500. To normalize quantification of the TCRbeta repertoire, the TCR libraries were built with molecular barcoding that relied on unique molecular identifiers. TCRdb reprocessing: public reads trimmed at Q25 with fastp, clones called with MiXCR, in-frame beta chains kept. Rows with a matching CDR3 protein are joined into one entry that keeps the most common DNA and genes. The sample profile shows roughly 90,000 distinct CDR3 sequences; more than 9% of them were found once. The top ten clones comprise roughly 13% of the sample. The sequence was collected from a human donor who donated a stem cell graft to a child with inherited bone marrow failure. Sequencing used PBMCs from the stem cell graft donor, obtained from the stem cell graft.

The DNA reads TGTGCCAGCAGTTCCACAGGGTCGTCCCAGCCCCAGCATTTT. This encodes CASSSTGSSQPQHF. The chain is assembled from TRBV27 and TRBJ1-5; TRBD1 is a possible D gene, resting on 6 matching bases. CDR1 and CDR2, looked up from the germline V gene (reference sequence), are MNHEY and SMNVEV. Trimming takes 4 bases from V and 7 bases from J, and the germline ends sit 14 bases apart. From the cysteine through the phenylalanine, the CDR3 covers 14 amino acids. The CDR3 DNA has 42 bases and is translated from base 1.